These 28 T cell receptor beta chains were all obtained from the same sample, sequenced in a study of Graves' ophthalmopathy and Graves' hyperthyroidism (dated by TCRdb to the late 2010s). The sample was run on an Illumina HiSeq 2000. For repertoire sequencing, TCR beta CDR3 regions were amplified from RNA transcripts. A first-round RT-PCR used HTBI primers with the Qiagen OneStep RT-PCR kit, followed by a second-round multiplex PCR, size selection and purification. In TCRdb, the public reads were trimmed at Q25 with fastp and aligned with MiXCR, with productive beta chains retained. Every CDR3 protein is listed once, alongside the most common genes and DNA of its rows. The sample table holds hundreds of thousands of distinct CDR3 sequences, of which approximately 42% were seen once. The biggest ten clones account for roughly 50% of the sample. What was sequenced was peripheral blood. Receptors originate from an adult man with Graves' ophthalmopathy.

This clonotype was detected only a few times. The chain employs TRBV6-6 and TRBJ1-5; D call uncertain. The V gene's germline CDR1 is MNHNY and CDR2 SVGAGI (reference sequence). This CDR3 is 16 amino acids long. Trimming left V 6 bases short and J 3 bases short, with 18 bases between. The chain's CDR3 is CASRPQLFAVNQPQHF. The CDR3 DNA reads TGTGCCAGCAGACCCCAGTTGTTTGCAGTCAATCAGCCCCAGCATTTT.

A word on this clonotype: An end of the junction differs from the germline gene, which may be a read error. The chain recombines TRBV10-3 with TRBJ1-1; D is possibly TRBD1 (6 bases). Germline assignment: CDR1 ENHRY and CDR2 SYGVKD. CDR3 size: 15 residues. This CDR3 is CASSEWGRRDTEAFF. In nucleotides, the CDR3 is TGTGCCAGCAGTGAATGGGGGCGGCGGGACACTGAAGCTTTCTTT.

This clonotype was detected a few times. The J gene is TRBJ1-1, the V gene TRBV5-1; 7 bases are a match to TRBD1. The CDR3 runs 16 residues. With V trimmed by 4 bases and J by 2 bases, 11 bases remained unmatched. Germline V gene sequence: CDR1 SGHRS, CDR2 YFSETQ. CDR3 DNA sequence: TGCGCCAGCAGCCCCCTCGGACAGGACCTCAACACTGAAGCTTTCTTT. Its translation: CASSPLGQDLNTEAFF.

In DNA, the CDR3 is TGTGCCAGTAGTATATCGACTACCAGTGGGGAGACCCAGTACTTC. It is translated as CASSISTTSGETQYF. The chain recombines TRBV19 with TRBJ2-5; a weak D match, TRBD2 (5 bases). The CDR3 consists of 15 residues. V was trimmed by 2 bases and J by 5 bases, leaving 15 bases between them. Germline V gene lookup returns CDR1 LNHDA and CDR2 SQIVND (reference sequence).

This clonotype showed up just a few times. The chain combines TRBV10-3 with TRBJ2-7; 8 bases map to TRBD1. Per germline, CDR1 ENHRY and CDR2 SYGVKD. The V and J ends lost 9 bases and 1 base, in that order; junction bases with no gene match: 8. The CDR3 sequence is 14 residues long. The CDR3 region is CAMGSQGASYEQYF. In DNA, the CDR3 is TGTGCCATGGGATCTCAGGGGGCATCCTACGAGCAGTACTTC.

The CDR3 DNA reads as TGTGCCAGCACTCCCAGCCGGGGTAACTATGGCTACACCTTC. It codes for CASTPSRGNYGYTF. V and J are TRBV19 and TRBJ1-2, with unresolved D. Germline V gene data show CDR1 as LNHDA and CDR2 as SQIVND (reference sequence). Trimming stripped 9 bases from V and 1 base from J, with 15 bases between. This CDR3 region has 14 residues.

The sample holds one count of this clonotype. The gene calls are TRBV29-1 and TRBJ1-2; TRBD1 agrees at 10 bases. J gave up 2 bases and V 8 bases, and 2 bases lay outside the gene matches. Per germline, CDR1 SQVTM and CDR2 ANQGSEA. The length of the CDR3 is 12 residues. The CDR3, as DNA: TGCAGCCAGGGACAGGGGAACTATGGCTACACCTTC. Protein sequence: CSQGQGNYGYTF.

The chain is built from TRBV28 and TRBJ2-7; D remains unclear. Trimming left V 3 bases short and J 4 bases short, with 10 bases between. The length of the CDR3 is 13 residues. The germline V gene has CDR1 MDHEN and CDR2 SYDVKM. The CDR3 DNA sequence: TGTGCCAGCAGTTTCCCCCTCGTGTACGAGCAGTACTTC. Translated, it gives CASSFPLVYEQYF.

A note on this clonotype: A much larger clone lies one base from this, so it may be a read error. This chain connects TRBV19 to TRBJ2-7, with a tentative D call TRBD1 (5 bases). From germline, CDR1 is LNHDA and CDR2 SQIVND (reference sequence). The CDR3 spans 15 residues. The CDR3 here is CVSSTTGSSSYEQYF. The CDR3 bases are TGTGTCAGTAGTACTACAGGATCGAGCTCCTACGAGCAGTACTTC.

This clonotype was seen only a few times. This chain connects TRBV20-1 to TRBJ2-5; D uncertain. The CDR3 totals 12 residues. Trimming took off 0 bases at V and 2 bases at J, with 4 bases between the two ends. Germline lookup yields CDR1 DFQATT and CDR2 SNEGSKA (reference sequence). This CDR3 is CSAREGQETQYF. DNA for the CDR3: TGCAGTGCTAGAGAAGGACAAGAGACCCAGTACTTC.

The rearrangement joins TRBV24-1 to TRBJ2-5; perhaps TRBD1 as D (5 bases). CDR1 KGHDR and CDR2 SFDVKD come from the germline V gene. V was cut by 4 bases and J by 1 base, with 18 bases left in between. This CDR3 region has 17 residues. The CDR3 DNA follows: TGTGCCACCAGTGACCCAACGCCGACGGACATCCAAGAGACCCAGTACTTC. Encoded protein: CATSDPTPTDIQETQYF.

This chain connects TRBV11-2 to TRBJ2-5; 13 nucleotides line up with TRBD2. CDR1 is SGHAT and CDR2 is FQNNGV in the germline V gene. V trimming: 5 bases; J trimming: 6 bases; junction bases outside the gene matches: 3. The CDR3 spans 14 residues. In DNA, the CDR3 is TGTGCCAGCAGCCAGACTAGCGGGGGGCAGACCCAGTACTTC. It codes for CASSQTSGGQTQYF.

The chain joins TRBV29-1 to TRBJ1-1; possible D gene TRBD1, 6 bases. The CDR3 runs 13 residues. Germline V gene sequence: CDR1 SQVTM, CDR2 ANQGSEA. V was clipped by 5 bases and J by 3 bases, with 13 bases between them. CDR3 amino acids: CSVKGSGDTEAFF. Written as DNA, the CDR3 is TGCAGCGTTAAGGGGTCAGGGGACACTGAAGCTTTCTTT.

The J gene is TRBJ1-6, the V gene TRBV19; 10 bases are a match to TRBD1. The ends lost 10 bases at V and 9 bases at J; junction bases unmatched: 6. This CDR3 is built from 13 residues. Germline V CDR1 and CDR2: LNHDA, SQIVND (reference sequence). Here the CDR3 DNA reads TGTGCCACAAAGGACAGGGGGGTTTCACCCCTCCACTTT. It is translated as CATKDRGVSPLHF. The variable domain in full, completed from reference TRBV19 and TRBJ1-6, reads DGGITQSPKYLFRKEGQNVTLSCEQNLNHDAMYWYRQDPGQGLRLIYYSQIVNDFQKGDIAEGYSVSREKKESFPLTVTSAQKNPTAFYLCATKDRGVSPLHFGNGTRLTVT.

CDR3 sequence reads: CSVEILRNEQFF. CDR3 nucleotide sequence: TGCAGCGTTGAAATACTCCGCAATGAGCAGTTCTTC. This chain joins TRBV29-1 and TRBJ2-1; no definite D call. Germline V gives CDR1 SQVTM, CDR2 ANQGSEA. V dropped 2 bases and J dropped 6 bases, with 8 bases sitting between them. The CDR3 is 12 residues long.

A note on this clonotype: This may be a read error, as it is one base from a much larger clone. The chain combines TRBV7-9 with TRBJ2-5; either TRBD1 or TRBD2 may fit D (6 bases each). There are 13 residues in the CDR3. Trimming cost V 8 bases and J 7 bases, with 17 bases left between them. Per the germline V gene, CDR1 is SEHNR and CDR2 is FQNEAQ (reference sequence). This CDR3 is CASLGGLIGTQYF. The CDR3 DNA reads TGTGCCAGCCTAGGGGGACTTATAGGGACCCAGTACTTC.

The rearrangement uses TRBV5-1 and TRBJ2-2; D is unclear. This CDR3 has 15 residues. Trimming pared 7 bases from V and 0 bases from J, leaving 13 bases between. The germline gives CDR1 SGHRS, CDR2 YFSETQ. In nucleotides, the CDR3 is TGCGCCAGCGAGTTGCCGACCCCGAACACCGGGGAGCTGTTTTTT. Amino acid sequence: CASELPTPNTGELFF. The whole variable domain, remainder taken from reference TRBV5-1 and TRBJ2-2, is KAGVTQTPRYLIKTRGQQVTLSCSPISGHRSVSWYQQTPGQGLQFLFEYFSETQRNKGNFPGRFSGRQFSNSRSEMNVSTLELGDSALYLCASELPTPNTGELFFGEGSRLTVL.

The chain links TRBV19 to TRBJ2-3; TRBD2 matches at 7 bases. J gave up 2 bases and V 8 bases, and 7 bases lay outside the gene matches. Germline V CDR1 and CDR2: LNHDA, SQIVND (reference sequence). CDR3 length equals 14 residues. CDR3 nucleotide sequence: TGTGCCAGTTCTCTAGCGGACTACACAGATACGCAGTATTTT. Its protein is CASSLADYTDTQYF.

This clonotype was counted only a few times. The chain combines TRBV7-3 with TRBJ2-2, with 10 bases aligning to TRBD2. The CDR3 extends over 16 amino acids. Germline assignment: CDR1 SGHTA and CDR2 FQGTGA. After removal of 5 bases from V and 4 bases from J, the junction contained 7 bases not matched to a gene. CDR3 sequence (DNA): TGTGCCAGCAGCCCTCGGACTAGCGGCGGCACCGGGGAGCTGTTTTTT. Translation gives CASSPRTSGGTGELFF.

The chain uses TRBV20-1 and TRBJ2-2; D is tentatively TRBD1 or TRBD2 (6 bases each). Looked up from germline, CDR1 is DFQATT and CDR2 is SNEGSKA (reference sequence). V lost 0 bases to trimming and J lost 7 bases, with 15 bases between them. This CDR3 contains 15 residues. Here the CDR3 reads CSARDWMGGHGELFF. In nucleotides, the CDR3 is TGCAGTGCTAGAGATTGGATGGGGGGCCACGGGGAGCTGTTTTTT.

This sequence joins TRBV19 and TRBJ2-3; 8 bases line up with TRBD2. CDR1 and CDR2 (germline): LNHDA, SQIVND (reference sequence). The CDR3 is 13 residues long. The junction had 3 bases not matched to a gene; V was cut back by 7 bases and J by 3 bases. The CDR3 reads CASTAGGTDTQYF. CDR3 DNA sequence: TGTGCCAGTACGGCGGGAGGAACAGATACGCAGTATTTT.

The chain employs TRBV12-3 or TRBV12-4 and TRBJ2-5; 9 bases line up with TRBD1. The V segment lost 6 bases and the J segment 0 bases; nucleotides outside the gene matches: 8. The CDR3 consists of 16 residues. The CDR3 nucleotides are TGTGCCAGCAGCCTAACACAGGGGGCGCACCAAGAGACCCAGTACTTC. Its translation: CASSLTQGAHQETQYF.

The V and J genes are TRBV7-9 and TRBJ1-4, with 8 bases lining up with TRBD1. Trimming at V came to 5 bases and at J to 9 bases, leaving 8 bases not matched to a gene. This CDR3 is 14 amino acids long. Germline CDR1 and CDR2: SEHNR and FQNEAQ (reference sequence). Here the CDR3 DNA reads TGTGCCAGCAGCCTAGACAGGGGTGCGAAAAAACTGTTTTTT. This gives the protein CASSLDRGAKKLFF.

This clonotype was detected many times. The J gene is TRBJ1-2, the V gene TRBV7-6, with a possible D match to TRBD1 (5 bases). Germline lookup yields CDR1 SGHVS and CDR2 FNYEAQ. The CDR3 has 15 residues. V was shortened by 5 bases and J by 4 bases, with 17 bases between the two germline ends. The CDR3 is CASSTCFGTFYGYTF. The CDR3 DNA follows: TGTGCCAGCAGCACCTGTTTTGGGACCTTCTATGGCTACACCTTC.

The chain uses TRBV6-1 and TRBJ1-5; D gene uncertain. The V end was cut by 7 bases, the J end by 3 bases, with 10 bases between. CDR3 size: 13 residues. Per germline, CDR1 MNHNS and CDR2 SASEGT. CDR3 protein: CASMRASNQPQHF. The CDR3 DNA is TGTGCCAGCATGAGGGCCTCCAATCAGCCCCAGCATTTT.

This clonotype was observed a single time. This rearrangement joins TRBV29-1 to TRBJ2-7; no clear D. The ends were cut back, 4 bases at V and 0 bases at J, with 13 bases in the middle. Germline V gene lookup returns CDR1 SQVTM and CDR2 ANQGSEA. This CDR3 has 14 residues. The CDR3: CSVVGEAASYEQYF. The CDR3, as DNA: TGCAGCGTTGTAGGCGAGGCAGCCTCCTACGAGCAGTACTTC.

This clonotype was seen a few times. V and J are TRBV5-1 and TRBJ2-7; 8 bases agree with TRBD1. After removal of 3 bases from V and 9 bases from J, the junction contained 14 bases not matched to a gene. CDR1 and CDR2 (germline): SGHRS, YFSETQ. CDR3 length: 15 residues. The CDR3 loop reads CASSSGQGTSAGQYF. For the CDR3, the DNA is TGCGCCAGCAGCTCAGGACAGGGTACCTCGGCTGGGCAGTACTTC.

This clonotype was seen only once. The CDR3 loop is CASSQYLGRNSGANVLTF. The DNA of the CDR3 is TGTGCCAGCAGCCAATATCTGGGACGGAACTCTGGGGCCAACGTCCTGACTTTC. V is TRBV7-9 and J is TRBJ2-6; D is possibly TRBD1 or TRBD2 (5 bases each). The length of the CDR3 is 18 residues. Germline loops: CDR1 SEHNR, CDR2 FQNEAQ (reference sequence). V was pared by 5 bases and J by 0 bases, with 17 bases between.